Below are 14 T cell receptor beta chains sequenced from a single sample in a study of blood T cell repertoires in COVID-19. Profiling relied on immunoSEQ multiplex PCR, and the TCRdb table lists in-frame clones only, not all of them. The sample holds roughly 390,000 clones, roughly 85% seen once. The sequenced sample was peripheral blood. The receptor source for this set is a woman between 18 and 30 years old with acute or convalescent COVID-19.

The chain links TRBV5-1 to TRBJ2-2, with 11 bases aligning to TRBD1. Germline assignment: CDR1 SGHRS and CDR2 YFSETQ. The junction had 11 bases not matched to a gene; V was cut back by 3 bases and J by 10 bases. This CDR3 has 16 residues. CDR3 DNA sequence: TGCGCCAGCAGCTCGGACAGGGGGCTCCAACCAACGGAGCTGTTTTTT. Translating gives CASSSDRGLQPTELFF. Full variable domain (missing parts from reference TRBV5-1 and TRBJ2-2): KAGVTQTPRYLIKTRGQQVTLSCSPISGHRSVSWYQQTPGQGLQFLFEYFSETQRNKGNFPGRFSGRQFSNSRSEMNVSTLELGDSALYLCASSSDRGLQPTELFFGEGSRLTVL.

CDR3 protein: CASSLWGKGQGRADTQYF. Written as DNA, the CDR3 is TGCGCCAGCAGCTTGTGGGGGAAGGGACAGGGGAGGGCAGATACGCAGTATTTT. The chain couples TRBV5-1 to TRBJ2-3; TRBD1 matches at 10 bases. Germline lookup yields CDR1 SGHRS and CDR2 YFSETQ. With 1 base clipped from V and 4 bases from J, the junction kept 12 bases outside the gene matches. This CDR3 region has 18 residues.

This chain uses TRBV5-1 with TRBJ1-6; TRBD1 matches 7 bases. J gave up 8 bases and V 6 bases, and 2 bases lay outside the gene matches. CDR1 and CDR2 from the germline V gene are SGHRS and YFSETQ. CDR3 length: 12 residues. The CDR3 sequence: CASKTGDSPLHF. In DNA form, the CDR3 reads TGCGCCAGCAAAACAGGGGATTCACCCCTCCACTTT.

This chain joins TRBV28 and TRBJ1-2, with D tentatively TRBD1 (6 bases). Trimming took off 8 bases at V and 7 bases at J, with 20 bases between the two ends. The CDR3 covers 14 residues. The germline CDR1 and CDR2 sequences are MDHEN and SYDVKM. The DNA for the CDR3 is TGTGCCAGCGAAGCGGGAGGAGGACAGCCTGGCTACACCTTC. As protein: CASEAGGGQPGYTF.

This clone was seen only once. The chain has TRBV28 and TRBJ1-2; D not certain. The CDR3 consists of 13 residues. V was cut by 2 bases and J by 4 bases, with 8 bases left in between. The germline V gene encodes CDR1 MDHEN and CDR2 SYDVKM. In DNA form, the CDR3 reads TGTGCCAGCAGTTTACAGGTCCTCTATGGCTACACCTTC. This translates into CASSLQVLYGYTF.

V usage is TRBV5-4 and J usage is TRBJ1-1, with 9 bases aligning to TRBD1. Germline CDR1 is SGHNT and CDR2 is YYREEE (reference sequence). CDR3 length equals 15 residues. Losses at the gene ends were 0 bases for V and 1 base for J; bases not matched to a gene: 1. The CDR3 loop reads CASSLAGQGNTEAFF. The CDR3 coding sequence is TGTGCCAGCAGCTTGGCGGGACAGGGGAACACTGAAGCTTTCTTT.

The rearrangement joins TRBV7-9 to TRBJ2-7, with 8 positions matching TRBD1. Looked up from germline, CDR1 is SEHNR and CDR2 is FQNEAQ (reference sequence). The V gene end was trimmed by 5 bases and the J gene end by 2 bases; junction bases not matched to a gene: 17. This CDR3 has 18 amino acids. CDR3 region: CASSLYQQSDRETYEQYF. The DNA for the CDR3 is TGTGCCAGCAGCCTATACCAACAATCGGACAGGGAAACCTACGAGCAGTACTTC.

The chain links TRBV5-1 to TRBJ1-2; TRBD1 is a possible D gene (6 bases). Germline V lookup: CDR1 SGHRS, CDR2 YFSETQ. Between the trimmed V and J ends, which lost 3 bases and 2 bases, there was a span of 8 bases. The CDR3 is 13 residues long. The CDR3 nucleotides are TGCGCCAGCAGCTGGGACACCAACTATGGCTACACCTTC. Residues: CASSWDTNYGYTF.

A note on this clone: This sample includes further DNA sequences coding for the same CDR3. The chain has TRBV4-1 and TRBJ2-5; no definite D call. Per the germline V gene, CDR1 is MGHRA and CDR2 is YSYEKL. The CDR3 covers 12 residues. Trimming removed 0 bases from V and 5 bases from J, with 4 bases in between. In DNA form, the CDR3 reads TGCGCCAGCAGCCAAGATCGGGAGACCCAGTACTTC. It encodes CASSQDRETQYF.

The genes are TRBV11-2 and TRBJ2-7; D is perhaps TRBD1 (6 bases). Between the trimmed V and J ends, which lost 6 bases and 3 bases, there was a span of 15 bases. The CDR3 has 14 amino acids. The germline gives CDR1 SGHAT, CDR2 FQNNGV. The CDR3 DNA follows: TGTGCCAGCAGGGACCCGGGACACCTCTACGAGCAGTACTTC. It yields the protein CASRDPGHLYEQYF.

The chain uses TRBV2 and TRBJ2-7; 9 bases agree with TRBD1. Germline trimming cut 1 base from V and 6 bases from J; bases unmatched to any gene: 7. The CDR3 is made up of 15 amino acids. The germline CDR1 and CDR2 sequences are SNHLY and FYNNEI. The CDR3 nucleotides read TGTGCCAGCAGTGAAGATGGGACAGGGTACGGCGAGCAGTACTTC. Translation gives CASSEDGTGYGEQYF.

The chain's CDR3 is CASSQSGLAGGPMQYF. The CDR3 region has the DNA TGTGCCAGCAGCCAATCCGGACTAGCGGGGGGGCCCATGCAGTATTTT. The rearrangement uses TRBV14 and TRBJ2-3; 15 bases align to TRBD2. CDR1 is SGHDN, CDR2 FVKESK, per germline. Trimming took 2 bases from V and 11 from J; bases not matched to a gene: 8. This CDR3 spans 16 amino acids. The full variable domain, in which reference TRBV14 and TRBJ2-3 provide the parts outside the CDR3, is EAGVTQFPSHSVIEKGQTVTLRCDPISGHDNLYWYRRVMGKEIKFLLHFVKESKQDESGMPNNRFLAERTGGTYSTLKVQPAELEDSGVYFCASSQSGLAGGPMQYFGPGTRLTVL.

Remarks on this clone: A far more abundant clone sits one base away, making this likely a read error. The chain carries TRBV3-1 (or the pseudogene TRBV3-2) and TRBJ1-2; D unresolved. V gave up 1 base and J gave up 0 bases, with 3 bases separating them. The CDR3 extends over 13 amino acids. Germline lookup yields CDR1 LGHDT and CDR2 YNNKEL (reference sequence). CDR3 loop: CASSQGANYGYTF. The CDR3 nucleotides read TGTGCCAGCAGCCAAGGCGCTAACTATGGCTACACCTTC.

This clone was seen just once. The CDR3 sequence: CASSRPDSAEAFF. The CDR3 region has the DNA TGTGCCAGCAGCCGGCCGGACAGCGCCGAGGCTTTCTTT. The rearrangement uses TRBV6-5 and TRBJ1-1; a possible D gene is TRBD1 (6 bases). V lost 6 bases to trimming and J lost 11 bases, with 19 bases between them. This CDR3 region has 13 residues. Germline lookup yields CDR1 MNHEY and CDR2 SVGAGI.